This TCR beta chain is drawn from a study of blood T cell repertoires in COVID-19. Study background: COVID-19 samples, acute and convalescent, were from the United States, Italy and Spain. PBMCs, B-cell-depleted T cells, or T cells provided the cDNA or gDNA that made up the material.

Per germline, CDR1 LNHNV and CDR2 YYDKDF (reference sequence). This CDR3 has 17 residues. V lost 2 bases, J lost 1 base, and 7 bases stayed unmatched. In the original processing: Reference gene primer amplification gave nucleated cell count estimates. The protocol was immunoSEQ multiplex PCR, while the TCRdb copy is restricted to in-frame clones and leaves out a portion. V and J calls and clone size are those listed in that table; D and trimming were worked out from the DNA. The repertoire holds 130,000 or so clones, with around 89% as singletons. V usage is TRBV15 and J usage is TRBJ1-1, with 10 positions matching TRBD1. The sample was peripheral blood. The TCR sequence derives from a man aged 50 to 59 with active or convalescent COVID-19. CDR3 amino acids: CATSRTSRTGGNTEAFF. CDR3 sequence (DNA): TGTGCCACCAGCAGAACTAGCCGGACAGGGGGGAACACTGAAGCTTTCTTT.